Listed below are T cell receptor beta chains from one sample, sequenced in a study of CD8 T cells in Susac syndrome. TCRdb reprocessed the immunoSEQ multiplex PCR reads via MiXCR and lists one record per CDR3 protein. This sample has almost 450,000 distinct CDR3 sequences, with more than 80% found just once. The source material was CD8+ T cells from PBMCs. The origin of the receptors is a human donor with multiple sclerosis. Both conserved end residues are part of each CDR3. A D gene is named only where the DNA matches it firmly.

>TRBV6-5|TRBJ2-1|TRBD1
CASSYSHAGTEAFWGEQFF
TGTGCCAGCAGTTACTCCCACGCCGGGACAGAGGCCTTCTGGGGTGAGCAGTTCTTC
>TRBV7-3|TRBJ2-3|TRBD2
CASSLTAGETDTQYF
TGTGCCAGCAGCTTAACAGCGGGAGAAACAGATACGCAGTATTTT
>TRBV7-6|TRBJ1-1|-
CASSPGFGYTEAFF
TGTGCCAGCAGCCCAGGGTTCGGCTACACTGAAGCTTTCTTT
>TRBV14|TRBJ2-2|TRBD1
CASSPTDRGYTGELFF
TGTGCCAGCAGCCCAACCGACAGGGGCTACACCGGGGAGCTGTTTTTT
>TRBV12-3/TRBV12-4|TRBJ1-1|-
CASSLSGHVTEAFF
TGTGCCAGCAGTCTTTCCGGACATGTGACTGAAGCTTTCTTT
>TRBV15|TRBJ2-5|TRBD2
CATSRVGTSQETQYF
TGTGCCACCAGCAGAGTAGGGACTAGCCAAGAGACCCAGTACTTC
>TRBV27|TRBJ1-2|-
CASSTGTKPLFGYTF
TGTGCCAGCAGTACAGGGACGAAACCCCTTTTTGGCTACACCTTC
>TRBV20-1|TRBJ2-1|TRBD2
CSAMAGTSFGNEQFF
TGCAGTGCCATGGCCGGGACTAGTTTCGGCAATGAGCAGTTCTTC
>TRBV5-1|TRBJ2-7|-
CASSPGKSSQEQYF
TGCGCCAGCAGCCCGGGGAAGAGTTCCCAAGAGCAGTACTTC
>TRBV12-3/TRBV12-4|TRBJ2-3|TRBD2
CASSLTSATDTQYF
TGTGCCAGCAGTCTGACTAGCGCCACAGATACGCAGTATTTT
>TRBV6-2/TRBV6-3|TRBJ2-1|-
CASSFDVPLPTYEQFF
TGTGCCAGCAGTTTCGACGTACCCCTCCCCACCTATGAGCAGTTCTTC
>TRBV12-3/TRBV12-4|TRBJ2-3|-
CASRTDEGADTQYF
TGTGCCAGCCGTACAGACGAAGGGGCAGATACGCAGTATTTT
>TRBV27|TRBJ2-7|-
CASSLGLATFYEQYF
TGTGCCAGCAGTTTGGGGCTAGCAACCTTCTACGAGCAGTACTTC